The rows below give T cell receptor beta chains drawn from one sample of a study of blood T cell repertoires in COVID-19. TCRdb keeps only in-frame clones here, not all; method: immunoSEQ multiplex PCR. The sample shows about 90,000 clones, approximately 92% of them seen only once. Sequenced: peripheral blood. Receptor source: an older woman with active COVID-19. Both conserved end residues are part of each CDR3. D genes are given only for firm matches. Clone sizes are given selectively: once, few, many, or a class where the clone is expanded.

TRBD2	TRBV7-9	once	TRBJ2-3	TGTGCCAGCAGCCCCCCGGGGACTAGCCCAGGTGGAGATACGCAGTATTTT	CASSPPGTSPGGDTQYF
TRBD2	TRBV2	.	TRBJ2-1	TGTGCCAGCAGTGGGCTAGCGGGGCCTTACAATGAGCAGTTCTTC	CASSGLAGPYNEQFF
TRBD2	TRBV20-1	.	TRBJ2-3	TGCAGTGCTAGTGACATAGCGGGGCGGGATACGCAGTATTTT	CSASDIAGRDTQYF
TRBD1	TRBV24-1	.	TRBJ2-3	TGTGCCACCAGTGACCGCATTACCCCAGGGGGCGGCACAGATACGCAGTATTTT	CATSDRITPGGGTDTQYF
.	TRBV28	.	TRBJ1-1	TGTGCCACCGAGGGACTGACGAACACTGAAGCTTTCTTT	CATEGLTNTEAFF
TRBD1	TRBV29-1	.	TRBJ2-1	TGCAGCGTTGAGACAGGGCGAGAGCAGTTCTTC	CSVETGREQFF
TRBD1	TRBV30	.	TRBJ1-6	TGTGCCTGGTCTCGGGACGGGACAGGATCTTCACCCCTCCACTTT	CAWSRDGTGSSPLHF
TRBD2	TRBV10-1	.	TRBJ2-3	TGCGCCAGCAGGGATCCGGGACTAGCGGACTATCCCACAGATACGCAGTATTTT	CASRDPGLADYPTDTQYF
.	TRBV15	.	TRBJ1-6	TGTGCCACCAGCAGAGATGGGGGACACAATAATTCACCCCTCCACTTT	CATSRDGGHNNSPLHF
TRBD1	TRBV19	.	TRBJ1-2	TGTGCCAGTAGTCAGGGGGACTATGGCTACACCTTC	CASSQGDYGYTF
.	TRBV6-5	once	TRBJ2-2	TGTGCCACCACGGACAGAAACACCGGGGAGCTGTTTTTT	CATTDRNTGELFF
.	TRBV27	.	TRBJ2-7	TGTGCCAGCAGTTTATATGTTTACAGCTCCTACGAGCAGTACTTC	CASSLYVYSSYEQYF
TRBD2	TRBV2	.	TRBJ2-1	TGTGCCAGCAGTTCAAAGCGGGGCTACAATGAGCAGTTCTTC	CASSSKRGYNEQFF
TRBD2	TRBV29-1	.	TRBJ2-3	TGCAGCGTTAAGTTAGCGGGACTGACAGATACGCAGTATTTT	CSVKLAGLTDTQYF
TRBD1	TRBV12-5	once	TRBJ2-1	TGTGCTAGTGGTTTAAAGGGACAGGGGATAGAAGAGCAGTTCTTC	CASGLKGQGIEEQFF
.	TRBV6-1	.	TRBJ1-2	TGTGCCAGCAGTGAGGAGATAGACTATGGCTACACCTTC	CASSEEIDYGYTF
.	TRBV7-8	.	TRBJ2-7	TGTGCCAGCAGCCCCCCAGGATCCTACGAGCAGTACTTC	CASSPPGSYEQYF
TRBD1	TRBV7-2	.	TRBJ1-5	TGTGCCAGCAGCCGGACAGGGTTGGGACAGCCCCAGCATTTT	CASSRTGLGQPQHF
TRBD1	TRBV27	.	TRBJ1-1	TGTGCCAGCAGCTATGGGACAGGGGGGACTGAAGCTTTCTTT	CASSYGTGGTEAFF
.	TRBV5-1	.	TRBJ2-3	TGCGCCAGTTCCCCTCCCACAGATACGCAGTATTTT	CASSPPTDTQYF
.	TRBV29-1	.	TRBJ1-5	TGCAGCGTTCTAGGGAGGTTCGGACAGCCCCAGCATTTT	CSVLGRFGQPQHF
.	TRBV6-5	.	TRBJ1-5	TGTGCCAGCAGTAAACGGCGTGGAGGTTTAGAGTATTTT	CASSKRRGGLEYF
TRBD2	TRBV11-3	.	TRBJ2-1	TGTGCCAGCAGCGCCGGGGGCGGGGGGGCCGTTGTAAATGAGCAGTTCTTC	CASSAGGGGAVVNEQFF
.	TRBV12-3/TRBV12-4	.	TRBJ1-1	TGTGCCAGCAGTTTCGCGCTGACTGAAGCTTTCTTT	CASSFALTEAFF
TRBD1	TRBV6-1	.	TRBJ2-3	TGTGCCAGCAGTGACCGGACAGGGGGCGCCCCAGATACGCAGTATTTT	CASSDRTGGAPDTQYF
.	TRBV18	.	TRBJ2-3	TGTGCCAGCTCACCATCTAGCCCGAGCACAGATACGCAGTATTTT	CASSPSSPSTDTQYF
.	TRBV6-1	.	TRBJ2-3	TGTGCCAGCAGTGAAGATCCGACACCCGGAAGTGATACGCAGTATTTT	CASSEDPTPGSDTQYF
TRBD1	TRBV25-1	.	TRBJ2-2	TGTGCCAGCAGTGCTACCGGGACAGGGGGCACCGGGGAGCTGTTTTTT	CASSATGTGGTGELFF
TRBD1	TRBV20-1	.	TRBJ1-2	TGCAGTGCTAATGACCCAGGGGGCTTCGGCTACACCTTC	CSANDPGGFGYTF
TRBD1	TRBV7-2	.	TRBJ1-4	TGTGCCAGCAGCTCCCGGACAGGCTCAACTAATGAAAAACTGTTTTTT	CASSSRTGSTNEKLFF
TRBD2	TRBV7-2	.	TRBJ2-1	TGTGCCAGCAGCTTTACGAGCGGGGGCGGTAATGAGCAGTTCTTC	CASSFTSGGGNEQFF
.	TRBV19	.	TRBJ1-1	TGTGCCAGTAGTATAGGGCAGGCTTACAAGTTGAACACTGAAGCTTTCTTT	CASSIGQAYKLNTEAFF
TRBD1	TRBV7-7	.	TRBJ2-2	TGTGCCAGCAGCACAGGGGACACGAACACCGGGGAGCTGTTTTTT	CASSTGDTNTGELFF
.	TRBV30	.	TRBJ1-6	TGTGCCTGGAGTGTCGGACTGAGATATAATTCACCCCTCCACTTT	CAWSVGLRYNSPLHF
TRBD1	TRBV5-1	.	TRBJ2-1	TGCGCCAGCAGCCCAGGACAGGGGGTTGTGGTTGAGCAGTTCTTC	CASSPGQGVVVEQFF
TRBD2	TRBV7-8	.	TRBJ2-1	TGTGCCAGCAGCCTACGAAGGGGACTAGCGAATGAGCAGTTCTTC	CASSLRRGLANEQFF
TRBD1	TRBV5-8	few	TRBJ2-7	TGTGCCAGCAGCGTAGACAGGGGCTACGAGCAGTACTTC	CASSVDRGYEQYF
TRBD1	TRBV5-1	.	TRBJ2-7	TGCGCCAGCAGCTGGGGACAGGGGGTAAACGAGCAGTACTTC	CASSWGQGVNEQYF
.	TRBV7-2	.	TRBJ1-5	TGTGCCAGCAGCTTTAAGGGGAGCAATCAGCCCCAGCATTTT	CASSFKGSNQPQHF
TRBD1	TRBV4-1	once	TRBJ2-6	TGCGCCAGCAGCCAAGGGACAGGGGCGCTCTCTGGGGCCAACGTCCTGACTTTC	CASSQGTGALSGANVLTF
.	TRBV3-1/TRBV3-2	.	TRBJ2-2	TGTGCCAGCAGCCAAGATATCGGTAGCTCCGGGGAGCTGTTTTTT	CASSQDIGSSGELFF
.	TRBV7-9	.	TRBJ2-2	TGTGCCAGCAGCTTAGTCGGGGTGAACACCGGGGAGCTGTTTTTT	CASSLVGVNTGELFF
TRBD2	TRBV9	.	TRBJ2-7	TGTGCCAGCAGCGCATCAGCGGGAAACGAGCAGTACTTC	CASSASAGNEQYF
.	TRBV18	.	TRBJ1-6	TGTGCCAGCTCACCACGGGACATAAAATCACCCCTCCACTTT	CASSPRDIKSPLHF
TRBD1	TRBV10-3	.	TRBJ1-3	TGTGCCATTTCGACAGGGACAATAAGCTCTGGAAACACCATATATTTT	CAISTGTISSGNTIYF
TRBD1	TRBV29-1	.	TRBJ1-1	TGCAGCGTGGCGACAGGGGAAGCTTTCTTT	CSVATGEAFF
.	TRBV5-4	.	TRBJ1-1	TGTGCCAGCAGCTCGGACAGCTTTTTTGAAGCTTTCTTT	CASSSDSFFEAFF
TRBD2	TRBV5-1	.	TRBJ2-1	TGCGCCAGCACCCCTAGCGGGAGGGCCGGGAATGAGCAGTTCTTC	CASTPSGRAGNEQFF
TRBD1	TRBV5-6	.	TRBJ1-1	TGTGCCAGCAGCCCACTCCGACAGGGGGGCACTGAAGCTTTCTTT	CASSPLRQGGTEAFF
TRBD1	TRBV29-1	.	TRBJ2-7	TGCAGCGTTGAAGCCCCAGGGGGCTCTTACGAGCAGTACTTC	CSVEAPGGSYEQYF
.	TRBV2	.	TRBJ1-2	TGTGCCAGCCTGGGGGGAAGATTGACCTATGGCTACACCTTC	CASLGGRLTYGYTF
.	TRBV2	.	TRBJ2-1	TGTGCCAGCACCTTCTTACTAGCTTCTGAGCAGTTCTTC	CASTFLLASEQFF
TRBD1	TRBV9	.	TRBJ2-2	TGTGCCAGCAGCGGTTCGGGACAGGGGAACACCGGGGAGCTGTTTTTT	CASSGSGQGNTGELFF
.	TRBV27	.	TRBJ1-2	TGTGCCAGCAGTTCTGGACAGTACAACTATGGCTACACCTTC	CASSSGQYNYGYTF
.	TRBV6-5	.	TRBJ2-7	TGTGCCAGCAGTTACTCGAGTGGTGGAACGGGCGAGCAGTACTTC	CASSYSSGGTGEQYF
TRBD1	TRBV9	few	TRBJ1-1	TGTGCCAGCAGCGGACAGGGGGCTCGAACTGAAGCTTTCTTT	CASSGQGARTEAFF
TRBD1	TRBV29-1	.	TRBJ1-6	TGCAGCGCAGGACAGGGGGCTAATTCACCCCTCCACTTT	CSAGQGANSPLHF